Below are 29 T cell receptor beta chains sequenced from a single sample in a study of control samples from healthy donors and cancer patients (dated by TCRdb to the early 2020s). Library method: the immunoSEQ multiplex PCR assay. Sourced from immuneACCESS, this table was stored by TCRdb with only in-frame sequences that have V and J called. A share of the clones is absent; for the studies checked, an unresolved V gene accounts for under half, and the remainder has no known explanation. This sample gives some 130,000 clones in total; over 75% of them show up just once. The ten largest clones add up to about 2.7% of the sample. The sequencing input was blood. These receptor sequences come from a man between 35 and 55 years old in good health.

CDR3: CATSDSEGRTGVYHEQYF. CDR3 nucleotides: TGTGCCACCAGTGATTCGGAGGGGCGCACAGGGGTTTACCACGAGCAGTACTTC. The chain combines TRBV24-1 with TRBJ2-7, with D possibly matching TRBD1 (7 bases). Deletions cut 2 bases from V and 5 bases from J, with 24 bases between. The CDR3 is made up of 18 amino acids. Germline lookup yields CDR1 KGHDR and CDR2 SFDVKD.

The CDR3 protein is CASSYPTGKGGLWSPLHF. The CDR3 DNA is TGTGCCAGCAGTTACCCGACAGGGAAGGGTGGGCTTTGGTCACCCCTCCACTTT. The chain uses TRBV6-2 or TRBV6-3 and TRBJ1-6; TRBD1 matches 7 bases. V shed 2 bases and J 10 bases; nucleotides not matched to a gene: 17. Germline CDR1 reads MNHEY; CDR2 reads SVGEGT. The CDR3 length is 18 residues.

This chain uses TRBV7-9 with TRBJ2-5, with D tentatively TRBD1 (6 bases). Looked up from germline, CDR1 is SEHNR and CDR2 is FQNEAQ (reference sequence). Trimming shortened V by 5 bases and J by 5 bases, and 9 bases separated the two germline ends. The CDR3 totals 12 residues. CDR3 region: CASSLQGETQYF. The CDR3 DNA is TGTGCCAGCAGCCTTCAGGGGGAGACCCAGTACTTC.

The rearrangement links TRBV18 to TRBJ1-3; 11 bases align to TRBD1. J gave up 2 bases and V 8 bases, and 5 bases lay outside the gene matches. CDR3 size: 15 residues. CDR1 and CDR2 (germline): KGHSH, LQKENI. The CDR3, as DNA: TGTGCCAGCGCGCGGGACAGGGGGACTGGAAACACCATATATTTT. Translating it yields CASARDRGTGNTIYF.

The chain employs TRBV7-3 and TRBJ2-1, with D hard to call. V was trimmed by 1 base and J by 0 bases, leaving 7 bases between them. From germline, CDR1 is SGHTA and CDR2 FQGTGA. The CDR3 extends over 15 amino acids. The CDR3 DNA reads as TGTGCCAGCAGCTTAAATCCAGTCTCCTACAATGAGCAGTTCTTC. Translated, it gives CASSLNPVSYNEQFF.

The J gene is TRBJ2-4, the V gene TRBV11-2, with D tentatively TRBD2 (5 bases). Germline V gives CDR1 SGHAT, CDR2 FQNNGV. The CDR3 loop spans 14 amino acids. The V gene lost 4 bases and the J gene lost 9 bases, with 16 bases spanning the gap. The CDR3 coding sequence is TGTGCCAGCAGCTCGAAAACTAGAATGGGCATTCAGTACTTC. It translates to CASSSKTRMGIQYF.

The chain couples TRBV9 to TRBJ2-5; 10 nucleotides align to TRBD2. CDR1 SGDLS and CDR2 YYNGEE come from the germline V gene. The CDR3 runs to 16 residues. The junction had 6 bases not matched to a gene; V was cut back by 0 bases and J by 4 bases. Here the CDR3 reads CASSVGGAGGLETQYF. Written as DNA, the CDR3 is TGTGCCAGCAGCGTAGGAGGAGCGGGGGGGCTAGAGACCCAGTACTTC.

The DNA of the CDR3 is TGTGCCACCAGCAGAGATATGGGACAGTCCTACGAGCAGTACTTC. Translated: CATSRDMGQSYEQYF. The chain has TRBV15 and TRBJ2-7; 7 bases map to TRBD1. V trimming: 0 bases; J trimming: 1 base; junction bases outside the gene matches: 3. The CDR3 is 15 amino acids. Germline assignment: CDR1 LNHNV and CDR2 YYDKDF (reference sequence).

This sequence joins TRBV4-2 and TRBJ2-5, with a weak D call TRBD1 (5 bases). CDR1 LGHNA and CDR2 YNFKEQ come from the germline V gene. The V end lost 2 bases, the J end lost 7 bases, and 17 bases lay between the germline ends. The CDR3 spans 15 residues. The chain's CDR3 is CASSQITGGVGTQYF. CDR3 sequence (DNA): TGTGCCAGCAGCCAAATAACAGGTGGCGTGGGGACCCAGTACTTC.

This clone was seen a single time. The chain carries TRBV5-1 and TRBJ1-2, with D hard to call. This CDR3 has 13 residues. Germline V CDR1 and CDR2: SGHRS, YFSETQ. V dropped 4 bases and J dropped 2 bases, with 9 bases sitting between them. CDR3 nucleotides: TGCGCCAGCAGCCCGGACGGGAACTATGGCTACACCTTC. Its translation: CASSPDGNYGYTF.

As DNA, the CDR3 is TGCGCCAGCAGTGAGTCCCGACAGGGAATCAACGAGCAGTACTTC. Amino acid sequence: CASSESRQGINEQYF. The chain employs TRBV10-1 and TRBJ2-7; TRBD1 agrees at 7 bases. CDR1 is WNHNN and CDR2 is SYGVQD in the germline V gene (reference sequence). V lost 0 bases, J lost 5 bases, and 7 bases stayed unmatched. This CDR3 has 15 amino acids.

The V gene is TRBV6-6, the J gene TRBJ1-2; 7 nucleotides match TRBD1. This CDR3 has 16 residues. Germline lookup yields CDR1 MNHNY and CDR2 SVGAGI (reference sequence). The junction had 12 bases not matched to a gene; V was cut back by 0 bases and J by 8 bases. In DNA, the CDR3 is TGTGCCAGCAGTTACTCGCAGAAGGGGGCGTCGGGCGGCTACACCTTC. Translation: CASSYSQKGASGGYTF.

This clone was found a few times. CDR3 in amino acids: CASSQAQSNTGELFF. Here the CDR3 DNA reads TGTGCCAGCAGCCAAGCCCAGAGCAACACCGGGGAGCTGTTTTTT. V gene TRBV14 combines with J gene TRBJ2-2; D is undetermined. Trimming took 1 base from V and 2 from J, leaving 8 bases between them. In germline, CDR1 is SGHDN, CDR2 FVKESK. This CDR3 has 15 residues. Using reference TRBV14 and TRBJ2-2 for the parts outside the CDR3, the full variable domain is EAGVTQFPSHSVIEKGQTVTLRCDPISGHDNLYWYRRVMGKEIKFLLHFVKESKQDESGMPNNRFLAERTGGTYSTLKVQPAELEDSGVYFCASSQAQSNTGELFFGEGSRLTVL.

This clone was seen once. The CDR3: CAISVGRKAGGPYNEQFF. The CDR3 nucleotides read TGTGCCATCAGTGTTGGCAGGAAGGCGGGGGGGCCCTACAATGAGCAGTTCTTC. The chain joins TRBV10-3 to TRBJ2-1, with TRBD2 matching over 9 bases. With 4 bases clipped from V and 2 bases from J, the junction kept 12 bases outside the gene matches. CDR1 is ENHRY, CDR2 SYGVKD, per germline. The CDR3 is 18 amino acids.

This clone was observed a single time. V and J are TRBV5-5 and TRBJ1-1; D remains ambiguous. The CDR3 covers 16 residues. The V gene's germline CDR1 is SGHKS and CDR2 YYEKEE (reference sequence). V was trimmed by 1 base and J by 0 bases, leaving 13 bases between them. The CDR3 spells CASSLSLRPLNTEAFF. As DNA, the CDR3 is TGTGCCAGCAGCTTGAGTCTCCGACCCCTGAACACTGAAGCTTTCTTT.

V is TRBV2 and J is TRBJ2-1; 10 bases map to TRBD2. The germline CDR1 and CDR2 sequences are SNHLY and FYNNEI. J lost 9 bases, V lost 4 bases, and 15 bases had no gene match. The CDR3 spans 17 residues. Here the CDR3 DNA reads TGTGCCAGCAGTGGACCTGGGGGACTAGCGTTCCTGGGTGAGCAGTTCTTC. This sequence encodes CASSGPGGLAFLGEQFF.

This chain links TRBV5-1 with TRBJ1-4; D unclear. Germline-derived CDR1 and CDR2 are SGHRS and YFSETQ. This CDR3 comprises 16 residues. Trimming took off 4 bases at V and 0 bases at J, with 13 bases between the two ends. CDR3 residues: CASSPEGRSTNEKLFF. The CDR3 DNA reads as TGCGCCAGCAGCCCCGAAGGTCGATCAACTAATGAAAAACTGTTTTTT.

CDR3 in amino acids: CASSFLAGAPNTDTQYF. The CDR3 bases are TGCGCCAGCAGCTTCCTAGCGGGGGCCCCCAACACAGATACGCAGTATTTT. The V call is TRBV5-1, the J call TRBJ2-3, with 10 bases identical to TRBD2. The CDR3 loop spans 17 amino acids. In germline, CDR1 is SGHRS, CDR2 YFSETQ. V gave up 2 bases and J gave up 2 bases; unmatched junction bases: 8.

The CDR3 nucleotides are TGTGCCAGCAGCTTAGCACTCCCGGGACAGGGGTCCGATGGCTACACCTTC. Its translation: CASSLALPGQGSDGYTF. The chain carries TRBV7-2 and TRBJ1-2; TRBD1 matches 10 bases. The CDR3 loop spans 17 amino acids. Trimming took 0 bases from V and 6 from J; bases not matched to a gene: 10. Germline loops: CDR1 SGHTA, CDR2 FQGNSA.

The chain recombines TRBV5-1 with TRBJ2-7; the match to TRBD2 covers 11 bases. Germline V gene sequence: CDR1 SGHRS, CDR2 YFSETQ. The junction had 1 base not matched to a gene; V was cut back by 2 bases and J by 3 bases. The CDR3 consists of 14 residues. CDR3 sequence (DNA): TGCGCCAGCAGCTTTAGCGGGGGGGTCTACGAGCAGTACTTC. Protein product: CASSFSGGVYEQYF.

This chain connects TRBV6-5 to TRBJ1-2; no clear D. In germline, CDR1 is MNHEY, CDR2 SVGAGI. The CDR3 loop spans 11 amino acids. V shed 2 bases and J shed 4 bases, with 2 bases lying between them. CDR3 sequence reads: CASSYGYGYTF. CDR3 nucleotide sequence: TGTGCCAGCAGTTACGGCTATGGCTACACCTTC.

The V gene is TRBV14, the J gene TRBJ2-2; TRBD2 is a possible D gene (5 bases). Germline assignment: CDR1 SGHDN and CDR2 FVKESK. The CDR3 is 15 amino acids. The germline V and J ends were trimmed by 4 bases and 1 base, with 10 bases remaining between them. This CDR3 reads CASSPPGWNTGELFF. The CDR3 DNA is TGTGCCAGCAGCCCACCGGGGTGGAACACCGGGGAGCTGTTTTTT.

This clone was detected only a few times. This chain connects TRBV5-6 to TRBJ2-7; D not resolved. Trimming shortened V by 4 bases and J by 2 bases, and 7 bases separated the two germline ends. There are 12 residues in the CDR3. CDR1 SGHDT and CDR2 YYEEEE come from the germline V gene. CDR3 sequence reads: CASSRTPYEQYF. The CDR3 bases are TGTGCCAGCAGCCGGACCCCCTACGAGCAGTACTTC.

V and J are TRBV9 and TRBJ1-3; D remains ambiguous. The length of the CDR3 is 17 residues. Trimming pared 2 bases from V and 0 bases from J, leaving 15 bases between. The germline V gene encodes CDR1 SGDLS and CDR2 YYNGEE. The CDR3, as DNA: TGTGCCAGCAGCGTGGGCCTTACGAGGCTCTCTGGAAACACCATATATTTT. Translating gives CASSVGLTRLSGNTIYF. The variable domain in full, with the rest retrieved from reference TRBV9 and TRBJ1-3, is DSGVTQTPKHLITATGQRVTLRCSPRSGDLSVYWYQQSLDQGLQFLIQYYNGEERAKGNILERFSAQQFPDLHSELNLSSLELGDSALYFCASSVGLTRLSGNTIYFGEGSWLTVV.

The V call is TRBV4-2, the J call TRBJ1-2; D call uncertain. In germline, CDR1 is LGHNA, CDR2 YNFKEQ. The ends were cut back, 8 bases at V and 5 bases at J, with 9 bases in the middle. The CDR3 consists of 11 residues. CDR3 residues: CASHDNYGYTF. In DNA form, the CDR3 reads TGTGCCAGCCACGACAATTATGGCTACACCTTC.

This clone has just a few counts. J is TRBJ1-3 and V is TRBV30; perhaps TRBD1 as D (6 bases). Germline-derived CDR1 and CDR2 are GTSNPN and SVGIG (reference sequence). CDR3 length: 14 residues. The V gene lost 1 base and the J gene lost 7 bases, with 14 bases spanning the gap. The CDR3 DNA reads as TGTGCCTGGAGTGCGAGACAGGTTTCGAACACCATATATTTT. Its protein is CAWSARQVSNTIYF.

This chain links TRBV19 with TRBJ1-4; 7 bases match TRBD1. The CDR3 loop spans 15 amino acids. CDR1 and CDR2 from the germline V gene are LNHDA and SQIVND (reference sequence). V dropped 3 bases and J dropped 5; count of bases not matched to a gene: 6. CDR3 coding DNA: TGTGCCAGTAGTATCCAGGGACAGATGAATGAAAAACTGTTTTTT. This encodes CASSIQGQMNEKLFF.

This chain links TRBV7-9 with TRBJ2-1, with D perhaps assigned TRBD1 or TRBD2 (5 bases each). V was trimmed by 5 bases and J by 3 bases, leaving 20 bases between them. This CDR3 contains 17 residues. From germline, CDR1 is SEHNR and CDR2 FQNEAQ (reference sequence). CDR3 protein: CASSPIKGREGYNEQFF. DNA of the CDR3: TGTGCCAGCAGCCCTATTAAGGGACGGGAAGGCTACAATGAGCAGTTCTTC.

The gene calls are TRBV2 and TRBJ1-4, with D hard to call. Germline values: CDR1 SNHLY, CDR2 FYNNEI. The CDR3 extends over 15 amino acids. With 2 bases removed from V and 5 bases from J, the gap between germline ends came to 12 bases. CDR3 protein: CASSEQGFRNEKLFF. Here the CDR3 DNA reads TGTGCCAGCAGTGAACAAGGGTTTCGGAATGAAAAACTGTTTTTT.